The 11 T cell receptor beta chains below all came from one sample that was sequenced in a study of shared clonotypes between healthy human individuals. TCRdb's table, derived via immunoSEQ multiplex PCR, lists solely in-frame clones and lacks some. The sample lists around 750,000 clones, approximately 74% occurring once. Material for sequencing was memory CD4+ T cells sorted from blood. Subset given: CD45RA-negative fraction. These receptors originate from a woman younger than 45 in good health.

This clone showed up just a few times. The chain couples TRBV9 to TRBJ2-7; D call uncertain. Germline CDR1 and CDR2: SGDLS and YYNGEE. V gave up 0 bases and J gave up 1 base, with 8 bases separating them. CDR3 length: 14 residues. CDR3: CASSVAPQSYEQYF. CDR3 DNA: TGTGCCAGCAGCGTAGCCCCGCAATCCTACGAGCAGTACTTC.

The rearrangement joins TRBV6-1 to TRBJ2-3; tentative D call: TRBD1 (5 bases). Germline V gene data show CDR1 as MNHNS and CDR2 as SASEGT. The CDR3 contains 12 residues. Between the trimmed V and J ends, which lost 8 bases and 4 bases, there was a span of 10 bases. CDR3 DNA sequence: TGTGCCAGCGGGCAGGGCGCAGATACGCAGTATTTT. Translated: CASGQGADTQYF.

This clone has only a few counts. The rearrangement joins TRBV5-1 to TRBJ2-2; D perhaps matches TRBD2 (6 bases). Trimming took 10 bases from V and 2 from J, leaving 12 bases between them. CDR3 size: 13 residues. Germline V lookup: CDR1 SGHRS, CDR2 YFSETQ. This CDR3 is CASRGGNTGELFF. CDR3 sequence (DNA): TGCGCCTCACGGGGAGGCAACACCGGGGAGCTGTTTTTT.

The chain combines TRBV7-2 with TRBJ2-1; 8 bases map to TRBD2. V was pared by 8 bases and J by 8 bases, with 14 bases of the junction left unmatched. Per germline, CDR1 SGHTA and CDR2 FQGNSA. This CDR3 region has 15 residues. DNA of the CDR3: TGTGCCAGCGGCATATCTAGCGGGTGGGCGGATGAGCAGTTCTTC. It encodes CASGISSGWADEQFF.

DNA for the CDR3: TGTGCCAGCAGCGTAAGGGGGGCTGGGGAAAAACTGTTTTTT. This sequence encodes CASSVRGAGEKLFF. This rearrangement joins TRBV9 to TRBJ1-4; tentatively, D is TRBD1 (6 bases). CDR3 length equals 14 residues. The germline V and J ends were trimmed by 1 base and 8 bases, with 12 bases remaining between them. Germline V CDR1 and CDR2: SGDLS, YYNGEE.

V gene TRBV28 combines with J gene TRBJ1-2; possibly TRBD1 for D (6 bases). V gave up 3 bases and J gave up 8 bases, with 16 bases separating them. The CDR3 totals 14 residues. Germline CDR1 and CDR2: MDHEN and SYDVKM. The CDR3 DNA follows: TGTGCCAGCAGTTTCGGTTGGCAGGGGCAAGGCTACACCTTC. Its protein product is CASSFGWQGQGYTF.

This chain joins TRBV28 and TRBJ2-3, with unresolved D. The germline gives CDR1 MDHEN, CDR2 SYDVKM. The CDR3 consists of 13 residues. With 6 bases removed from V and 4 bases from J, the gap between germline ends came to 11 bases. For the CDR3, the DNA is TGTGCCAGCAGCCTTACCGAGGCAGATACGCAGTATTTT. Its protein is CASSLTEADTQYF.

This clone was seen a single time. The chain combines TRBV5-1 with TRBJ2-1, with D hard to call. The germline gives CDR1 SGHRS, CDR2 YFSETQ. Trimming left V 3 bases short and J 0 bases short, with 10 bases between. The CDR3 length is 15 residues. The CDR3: CASSSGPDSYNEQFF. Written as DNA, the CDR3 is TGCGCCAGCAGCTCCGGGCCGGACTCCTACAATGAGCAGTTCTTC.

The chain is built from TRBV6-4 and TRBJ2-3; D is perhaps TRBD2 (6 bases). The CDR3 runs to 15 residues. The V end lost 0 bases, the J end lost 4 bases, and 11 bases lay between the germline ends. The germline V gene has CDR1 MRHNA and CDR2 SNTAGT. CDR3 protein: CASSDSGGTPDTQYF. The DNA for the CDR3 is TGTGCCAGCAGTGACTCGGGGGGTACCCCAGATACGCAGTATTTT.

The CDR3 protein is CASSVKTGTGLNNSPLHF. In DNA form, the CDR3 reads TGTGCCAGCAGTGTAAAGACCGGGACAGGCCTTAATAATTCACCCCTCCACTTT. V gene TRBV27 combines with J gene TRBJ1-6; 8 bases fit TRBD1. The CDR3 runs to 18 residues. Germline V gene data show CDR1 as MNHEY and CDR2 as SMNVEV (reference sequence). Losses at the gene ends were 5 bases for V and 5 bases for J; bases not matched to a gene: 14.

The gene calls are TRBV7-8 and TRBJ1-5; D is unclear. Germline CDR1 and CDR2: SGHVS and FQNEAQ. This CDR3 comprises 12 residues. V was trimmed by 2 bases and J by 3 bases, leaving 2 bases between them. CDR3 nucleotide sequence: TGTGCCAGCAGCTTATACAATCAGCCCCAGCATTTT. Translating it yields CASSLYNQPQHF.